What follows describes a single T cell receptor (beta chain). This sample stems from a study of regulatory T cells in long-lasting Graves disease. Time point here: persistent/refractory GD, antithyroid drugs over 5 years with positive TRAb. Generation of the TCR library employed RNA extracted from PBMCs. Arm-PCR of CDR3 regions and iRepertoire HTBI primers were the basis on which TCR beta libraries were built. TCRdb reprocessed the multiplex PCR reads via MiXCR and lists one record per CDR3 protein. The sample consists of 700,000 or so distinct CDR3 sequences, approximately 29% of them appearing once. The sequencing here drew on peripheral blood mononuclear cells (PBMCs), taken when the disease was refractory, from a patient treated with antithyroid drugs. This TCR was sampled from a female donor with Graves disease.

The CDR3, as DNA: TGTGCCAGTACTCGCCTTCGGACAGGGCAAACGAACACTGAAGCTTTCTTT. As protein: CASTRLRTGQTNTEAFF. This chain joins TRBV19 and TRBJ1-1; 8 bases align to TRBD1. The junction had 14 bases not matched to a gene; V was cut back by 7 bases and J by 1 base. The CDR3 runs to 17 residues. In germline, CDR1 is LNHDA, CDR2 SQIVND (reference sequence).